Listed here are 12 T cell receptor beta chains from one sample, sequenced in a study of CD8 T cells in ankylosing spondylitis. One entry per CDR3 protein results from TCRdb running MiXCR on the 5' RACE reads. In the table there are 350,000 to 400,000 distinct CDR3 sequences, 20% to 25% of which are singletons. The sequenced material came from blood, either unsorted or a sorted T cell fraction (not recorded which). All receptors derive from a male donor with ankylosing spondylitis or in good health (not recorded which).

The chain links TRBV29-1 to TRBJ2-1; D remains unclear. CDR3 length: 11 residues. Germline V gene sequence: CDR1 SQVTM, CDR2 ANQGSEA. V shed 8 bases and J shed 2 bases, with 7 bases lying between them. For the CDR3, the DNA is TGCAGCCTTAGGGCCTACAATGAGCAGTTCTTC. Residues: CSLRAYNEQFF.

This clonotype was recorded a few times. The chain uses TRBV27 and TRBJ2-3; D may match TRBD1 or TRBD2 (6 bases each). Germline CDR1 is MNHEY and CDR2 is SMNVEV (reference sequence). V gave up 1 base and J gave up 2 bases, with 10 bases separating them. The CDR3 covers 15 residues. The CDR3 sequence is CASSLWGAHTDTQYF. The CDR3 DNA sequence: TGTGCCAGCAGTTTATGGGGGGCACACACAGATACGCAGTATTTT.

The chain is built from TRBV10-2 and TRBJ2-1, with 9 bases matching TRBD2. V gave up 7 bases and J gave up 9 bases; unmatched junction bases: 13. CDR3 length equals 15 residues. Per germline, CDR1 WSHSY and CDR2 SAAADI. The CDR3 reads CASKAGGGARGEQFF. For the CDR3, the DNA is TGCGCCAGCAAAGCTGGCGGGGGGGCTCGGGGTGAGCAGTTCTTC.

This clonotype turned up a few times. V and J are TRBV11-3 and TRBJ2-1, with 8 positions matching TRBD1. V trimming: 4 bases; J trimming: 6 bases; junction bases outside the gene matches: 11. In germline, CDR1 is SGHNT, CDR2 YENEEA. The CDR3 has 16 residues. CDR3 sequence reads: CASSSVLQGAGNEQFF. DNA of the CDR3: TGTGCCAGCAGCTCCGTACTCCAGGGGGCTGGCAATGAGCAGTTCTTC.

The J gene is TRBJ1-1, the V gene TRBV9, with TRBD1 as a possible D gene (6 bases). V was shortened by 0 bases and J by 0 bases, with 24 bases between the two germline ends. The length of the CDR3 is 20 residues. Germline V gene data show CDR1 as SGDLS and CDR2 as YYNGEE. The CDR3 nucleotides read TGTGCCAGCAGCGTAGCCCCGACAGGACGAACGATGAGCATGAACACTGAAGCTTTCTTT. Protein product: CASSVAPTGRTMSMNTEAFF.

The chain carries TRBV6-1 and TRBJ2-7; D gene uncertain. The CDR3 is 14 residues long. Germline values: CDR1 MNHNS, CDR2 SASEGT. Trimming removed 1 base at V and 3 bases at J, with 10 bases between. The CDR3 is CASSEGGFNYEQYF. CDR3 coding DNA: TGTGCCAGCAGTGAAGGAGGATTCAACTACGAGCAGTACTTC.

In its sample, this clonotype was seen many times. The V and J genes are TRBV25-1 and TRBJ2-1, with 8 bases aligning to TRBD1. CDR3 length: 13 amino acids. Per germline, CDR1 MGHDK and CDR2 SYGVNS. The V segment lost 8 bases and the J segment 8 bases; nucleotides outside the gene matches: 8. The CDR3 DNA reads TGTGCCAGCCAAGGACAGGGCGGCCATGAGCAGTTCTTC. It yields the protein CASQGQGGHEQFF.

This clonotype was picked up a small number of times. J is TRBJ1-2 and V is TRBV4-1; possible D gene TRBD1, 6 bases. This CDR3 has 16 residues. Trimming took off 0 bases at V and 4 bases at J, with 15 bases between the two ends. CDR1 MGHRA and CDR2 YSYEKL come from the germline V gene. The CDR3 sequence is CASSQESGGRAYGYTF. CDR3 coding DNA: TGCGCCAGCAGCCAAGAAAGTGGGGGGCGTGCCTATGGCTACACCTTC.

The rearrangement links TRBV7-9 to TRBJ2-7, with 8 positions matching TRBD1. The V segment lost 5 bases and the J segment 2 bases; nucleotides outside the gene matches: 5. The CDR3 consists of 14 residues. In germline, CDR1 is SEHNR, CDR2 FQNEAQ (reference sequence). Written as DNA, the CDR3 is TGTGCCAGCAGCGGACAGGGCCGGACCTACGAGCAGTACTTC. Its translation: CASSGQGRTYEQYF.

This clonotype was seen a handful of times. The V gene is TRBV12-3 or TRBV12-4, the J gene TRBJ2-5; TRBD1 or TRBD2 may be the D gene (5 bases each). V was cut by 5 bases and J by 5 bases, with 12 bases left in between. The CDR3 totals 13 residues. CDR3 coding DNA: TGTGCCAGCAGTCCTCTAGGGACGGAGACCCAGTACTTC. Its translation: CASSPLGTETQYF.

J is TRBJ2-1 and V is TRBV29-1; D unresolved. The CDR3 is made up of 16 amino acids. From germline, CDR1 is SQVTM and CDR2 ANQGSEA. The V end was cut by 3 bases, the J end by 0 bases, with 15 bases between. This CDR3 reads CSVESLGPSSYNEQFF. DNA of the CDR3: TGCAGCGTTGAGTCGCTTGGACCAAGCTCCTACAATGAGCAGTTCTTC.

The chain uses TRBV9 and TRBJ2-3; 9 bases map to TRBD2. Trimming removed 6 bases from V and 2 bases from J; junction bases left unmatched: 7. This CDR3 has 15 residues. The germline gives CDR1 SGDLS, CDR2 YYNGEE. The CDR3 region is CASNSAGGITDTQYF. CDR3 coding DNA: TGTGCCAGCAACTCAGCGGGGGGCATCACAGATACGCAGTATTTT.